Sequencing of this T cell receptor beta chain was carried out in a study of breast tumors, draining lymph nodes, adjacent tissues. Study-wide points: Compared with basal-like, luminal-like tumors shared significantly more repertoire with nontumor tissue. Data fit most tumor T cells coming from lymph node, expanding in tumor. The lymph node origin of tumor T cells was framed as consistent with a hypothesis, not demonstrated.

TCRdb reanalysed the multiplex PCR reads using MiXCR and keeps one entry per CDR3 protein. The sample lists some 100,000 distinct CDR3 sequences; about 20% were seen once. This CDR3 has 14 residues. CDR1 and CDR2 (germline): LNHDA, SQIVND (reference sequence). Trimming pared 5 bases from V and 2 bases from J, leaving 10 bases between. Samples came from axillary lymph nodes draining the breast cancer. This clonotype came up many times. Its matching antigen is unknown. The chain joins TRBV19 to TRBJ1-3; no clear D gene. This clonotype originated in a female donor with breast cancer. Some clones in this sample may be carry-over from other donors' samples. Sample: axillary lymph node tissue. Written as DNA, the CDR3 is TGTGCCAGTAGTGCGCAAAGGGCTGGAAACACCATATATTTT. Its protein product is CASSAQRAGNTIYF.